The rows below give T cell receptor beta chains drawn from one sample of a study of siplizumab effects on memory and regulatory T cells. Assay: immunoSEQ multiplex PCR; the TCRdb copy retains only in-frame clones and omits some. The table lists about 87,000 clones, 80% to 90% of them singletons. The sample consisted of CD4+ T cells sorted from blood. The receptors stem from a human donor in good health. CDR3s include the opening cysteine and the closing phenylalanine or tryptophan. A D gene is named only where the DNA matches it firmly. A clone size is listed for some rows: how often the clone was seen (once, few, many), or a class if it is expanded.

D gene	clone size	V gene	J gene	CDR3 protein	CDR3 DNA
-	-	TRBV6-1	TRBJ2-7	CASSEADLAYEQYF	TGTGCCAGCAGTGAAGCGGATCTTGCCTACGAGCAGTACTTC
-	-	TRBV7-3	TRBJ2-6	CASSTGRSSGANVLTF	TGTGCCAGCAGCACAGGACGCAGCTCTGGGGCCAACGTCCTGACTTTC
TRBD1	-	TRBV6-1	TRBJ1-2	CATLDRVVGYTF	TGTGCCACTTTGGACAGGGTGGTTGGCTACACCTTC
TRBD1	-	TRBV11-3	TRBJ1-2	CASSPPGGYGYTF	TGTGCCAGCAGCCCTCCAGGGGGGTATGGCTACACCTTC
-	-	TRBV5-8	TRBJ1-1	CASSLGVGPSEAFF	TGTGCCAGCAGCTTGGGGGTAGGGCCATCTGAAGCTTTCTTT
-	-	TRBV28	TRBJ2-7	CASRAGYYEQYF	TGTGCCAGCAGGGCAGGCTACTACGAGCAGTACTTC
-	-	TRBV6-5	TRBJ2-5	CASRDIFQETQYF	TGTGCCAGCAGAGACATATTCCAAGAGACCCAGTACTTC
-	once	TRBV15	TRBJ2-5	CATSRGGQGRGAQYF	TGTGCCACCAGCAGAGGAGGACAGGGGCGGGGGGCCCAGTACTTC
-	few	TRBV4-2	TRBJ2-1	CASSQVASAGEQFF	TGTGCCAGCAGCCAAGTGGCTAGCGCAGGTGAGCAGTTCTTC
TRBD1	few	TRBV7-6	TRBJ1-1	CASSLGGQGETFF	TGTGCCAGCAGCTTAGGGGGACAGGGGGAGACTTTCTTT
-	-	TRBV5-1	TRBJ1-3	CASSSTGNTIYF	TGCGCCAGCAGCTCAACTGGAAACACCATATATTTT
TRBD2	-	TRBV9	TRBJ2-3	CASSASGAGAQIRSIRTDTQYF	TGTGCCAGCAGCGCTAGCGGGGCGGGAGCACAGATACGCAGTATTCGCACAGATACGCAGTATTTT
-	-	TRBV11-3	TRBJ1-4	CASSSRQLNEKLFF	TGTGCCAGCAGCTCTAGACAGCTCAATGAAAAACTGTTTTTT
TRBD2	-	TRBV6-1	TRBJ2-7	CATTGLAGVYEQYF	TGTGCCACCACGGGACTAGCGGGAGTCTACGAGCAGTACTTC
-	once	TRBV10-3	TRBJ2-1	CAISESSPTGPYNEQFF	TGTGCCATCAGTGAGTCTAGTCCCACGGGTCCCTACAATGAGCAGTTCTTC
TRBD2	-	TRBV7-3	TRBJ2-3	CASSLTGLAAPGGQYF	TGTGCCAGCAGCTTAACAGGACTAGCGGCCCCGGGGGGGCAGTATTTT
TRBD1	-	TRBV5-1	TRBJ2-3	CASNSGGPDTQYF	TGCGCCAGCAACTCAGGGGGCCCCGATACGCAGTATTTT
-	-	TRBV5-1	TRBJ2-1	CASSFLHNEQFF	TGCGCCAGCAGCTTTCTGCACAATGAGCAGTTCTTC
-	-	TRBV13	TRBJ1-4	CASSLPGLDEKLFF	TGTGCCAGCAGCTTACCGGGACTCGATGAAAAACTGTTTTTT
TRBD1	-	TRBV5-6	TRBJ1-4	CASSLGGRGSNEKLFF	TGTGCCAGCAGCTTGGGAGGCAGGGGGAGTAATGAAAAACTGTTTTTT
-	-	TRBV27	TRBJ1-2	CASSLNKDYGYTF	TGTGCCAGCAGTTTAAATAAGGACTATGGCTACACCTTC
TRBD1	-	TRBV28	TRBJ1-5	CASSTTGGNQPQHF	TGTGCCAGCAGTACGACAGGGGGTAATCAGCCCCAGCATTTT